This T cell receptor beta chain was sequenced during a study of T cell responses to AZD1222 COVID-19 vaccine. Overall study context: Second-dose recipients at about 4 or about 12 weeks were treated as one pooled group. General study findings and limits: Most donors were white British and more were female, and clonal diversity was possibly underestimated.

On this clone: Its antigen is not known.

Sequenced by immunoSEQ multiplex PCR; TCRdb stores in-frame clones only, minus some. The profile shows 150,000 to 200,000 clones, roughly 90% of them singletons. This CDR3 region has 13 residues. Germline V CDR1 and CDR2: SGHTA, FQGNSA. V was trimmed by 4 bases and J by 2 bases, leaving 9 bases between them. The rearrangement joins TRBV7-2 to TRBJ2-7; D gene ambiguous. The material sequenced was peripheral blood, taken on day 0 of AZD1222 vaccination. This TCR was recovered from an adult in good health. This CDR3 reads CASSSDSPYEQYF. In DNA form, the CDR3 reads TGTGCCAGCAGCTCTGACTCCCCCTACGAGCAGTACTTC. The full variable domain, its missing parts supplied by reference TRBV7-2 and TRBJ2-7, is GAGVSQSPSNKVTEKGKDVELRCDPISGHTALYWYRQSLGQGLEFLIYFQGNSAPDKSGLPSDRFSAERTGGSVSTLTIQRTQQEDSAVYLCASSSDSPYEQYFGPGTRLTVT.